The 31 T cell receptor beta chains reported below all come from one sample, sequenced in a study of T cells in Graves' hyperthyroidism and ophthalmopathy. TCR beta CDR3 regions were amplified from RNA. The TCR CDR3 first-round RT-PCR relied on the HTBI primer set. TCRdb itself ran the multiplex PCR reads through MiXCR, one entry per CDR3 protein. The sample records around 390,000 distinct CDR3 sequences, roughly 15% being singletons. The sequencing input was blood. All receptors come from a woman in her twenties or thirties with Graves' ophthalmopathy.

This clonotype appeared many times. This chain's CDR3 is CASSQDIRGYEQYF. The CDR3 nucleotides read TGTGCCAGCAGCCAAGATATACGGGGCTACGAGCAGTACTTC. The chain links TRBV3-1 to TRBJ2-7; TRBD2 is a possible D gene (5 bases). CDR1 is LGHDT, CDR2 YNNKEL, per germline (reference sequence). CDR3 length: 14 amino acids. V was pared by 0 bases and J by 3 bases, with 9 bases between.

This clonotype came up many times. This chain links TRBV2 with TRBJ1-5; no clear D. The CDR3 runs to 15 residues. Germline-derived CDR1 and CDR2 are SNHLY and FYNNEI. The V gene lost 4 bases and the J gene lost 6 bases, with 16 bases spanning the gap. CDR3 protein: CASSGLEGLSQPQHF. DNA for the CDR3: TGTGCCAGCAGTGGGTTGGAGGGTTTAAGTCAGCCCCAGCATTTT.

This clonotype was picked up many times. CDR3 sequence: CATSRNSGGEETQYF. CDR3 coding DNA: TGTGCCACCAGCAGAAACAGCGGGGGGGAGGAGACCCAGTACTTC. The chain links TRBV15 to TRBJ2-5; TRBD2 matches at 10 bases. CDR3 length equals 15 residues. Germline trimming cut 2 bases from V and 5 bases from J; bases unmatched to any gene: 5. From germline, CDR1 is LNHNV and CDR2 YYDKDF (reference sequence).

The table lists this clonotype with a few counts. The V and J genes are TRBV24-1 and TRBJ1-1; the D is unclear. Germline CDR1 reads KGHDR; CDR2 reads SFDVKD. This CDR3 has 13 amino acids. Trimming removed 6 bases from V and 1 base from J, with 8 bases in between. In nucleotides, the CDR3 is TGTGCCACCAGTCTCGGGAGGAACACTGAAGCTTTCTTT. Its protein product is CATSLGRNTEAFF.

This clonotype was seen at least ten times. This rearrangement joins TRBV27 to TRBJ1-1; D perhaps matches TRBD1 (6 bases). The CDR3 has 15 amino acids. Germline-derived CDR1 and CDR2 are MNHEY and SMNVEV (reference sequence). Trimming stripped 2 bases from V and 1 base from J, with 11 bases between. The chain's CDR3 is CASSLGGQPNTEAFF. CDR3 in DNA: TGTGCCAGCAGTTTAGGGGGGCAGCCGAACACTGAAGCTTTCTTT.

A few counts support this clonotype. The CDR3 DNA reads as TGTGCCAGCAGTTCCCGGGGAGTTTTCTCCTACGAGCAGTACTTC. This codes for CASSSRGVFSYEQYF. The chain combines TRBV28 with TRBJ2-7; a weak D match, TRBD2 (5 bases). Trimming cost V 4 bases and J 0 bases, with 13 bases left between them. The V gene's germline CDR1 is MDHEN and CDR2 SYDVKM. CDR3 length: 15 amino acids.

This clonotype was seen repeatedly, ten times or more. The chain employs TRBV9 and TRBJ2-5; TRBD1 is a possible D gene (6 bases). Germline CDR1 SGDLS, CDR2 YYNGEE. Trimming shortened V by 3 bases and J by 0 bases, and 9 bases separated the two germline ends. This CDR3 contains 14 residues. The CDR3: CASSARGDQETQYF. CDR3 DNA: TGTGCCAGCAGCGCCAGGGGCGACCAAGAGACCCAGTACTTC.

This clonotype showed up many times. The chain is built from TRBV4-1 and TRBJ1-1; perhaps TRBD1 as D (5 bases). Germline V gene lookup returns CDR1 MGHRA and CDR2 YSYEKL. This CDR3 comprises 15 residues. Trimming cost V 0 bases and J 2 bases, with 10 bases left between them. The CDR3 DNA follows: TGCGCCAGCAGCCAAGATATGACAGTCAACACTGAAGCTTTCTTT. As protein: CASSQDMTVNTEAFF.

V usage is TRBV29-1 and J usage is TRBJ1-1, with D unresolved. The CDR3 sequence is 11 residues long. Trimming pared 7 bases from V and 7 bases from J, leaving 13 bases between. Germline values: CDR1 SQVTM, CDR2 ANQGSEA. Here the CDR3 reads CSEMRVREAFF. CDR3 nucleotide sequence: TGCAGCGAAATGAGGGTGCGTGAAGCTTTCTTT.

The chain recombines TRBV28 with TRBJ2-2, with D unresolved. The length of the CDR3 is 11 residues. Germline lookup yields CDR1 MDHEN and CDR2 SYDVKM. Trimming removed 5 bases at V and 8 bases at J, with 6 bases between. For the CDR3, the DNA is TGTGCCAGCAGTGGGCAGGGGGAGCTGTTTTTT. It translates to CASSGQGELFF.

J is TRBJ1-6 and V is TRBV2, with TRBD1 matching over 7 bases. V lost 6 bases, J lost 2 bases, and 10 bases stayed unmatched. This CDR3 contains 17 residues. Per germline, CDR1 SNHLY and CDR2 FYNNEI. This chain's CDR3 is CASSAYLGTAYNSPLHF. DNA of the CDR3: TGTGCCAGCAGCGCATACCTCGGGACAGCCTATAATTCACCCCTCCACTTT.

V is TRBV12-3 or TRBV12-4 and J is TRBJ2-3, with 13 bases identical to TRBD2. The ends lost 6 bases at V and 2 bases at J; junction bases unmatched: 5. CDR3 length: 16 residues. The CDR3, as DNA: TGTGCCAGCAGCTCGACTAGCGGGGGGCACACAGATACGCAGTATTTT. Translating gives CASSSTSGGHTDTQYF.

Concerning this clonotype itself: This sequence may be a read error, since a much larger clone differs from it by one base. V is TRBV6-2 or TRBV6-3 and J is TRBJ1-1, with D perhaps matching TRBD1 (6 bases). Germline CDR1 reads MNHEY; CDR2 reads SVGEGT. This CDR3 has 14 residues. The CDR3: CASTPAGVNTEALF. As DNA, the CDR3 is TGTGCCAGCACCCCGGCAGGGGTGAACACTGAAGCTCTCTTT.

Here the CDR3 DNA reads TGTGCCTGTATGGGCGTAGTATTGGGCTACACCTTC. Amino acid sequence: CACMGVVLGYTF. This rearrangement joins TRBV7-9 to TRBJ1-2; no clear D. The CDR3 covers 12 residues. Trimming took off 11 bases at V and 8 bases at J, with 18 bases between the two ends. Germline CDR1 SEHNR, CDR2 FQNEAQ (reference sequence).

This clonotype was recorded once. The rearrangement joins TRBV11-1 to TRBJ2-1; tentatively, D is TRBD2 (5 bases). Germline CDR1 and CDR2: SGHAT and FQDESV (reference sequence). CDR3 size: 12 residues. Trimming cost V 8 bases and J 5 bases, with 10 bases left between them. The CDR3: CASHGVHNEQFF. CDR3 nucleotide sequence: TGTGCCAGCCACGGGGTGCACAATGAGCAGTTCTTC.

On this clonotype: This may be a read error, as it is one base from a much larger clone. The J gene is TRBJ2-5, the V gene TRBV24-1; weak D call: TRBD1 (6 bases). Trimming shortened V by 9 bases and J by 2 bases, and 12 bases separated the two germline ends. CDR3 length equals 13 residues. The germline CDR1 and CDR2 sequences are KGHDR and SFDVKD. The CDR3, as DNA: TGTGCCACCGCAGGACAGAGGCAAGAGACCCAGTACTTC. Encoded protein: CATAGQRQETQYF.

The chain couples TRBV5-1 to TRBJ2-1; the D gene is possibly TRBD1 (5 bases). The CDR3 has 13 amino acids. V was clipped by 5 bases and J by 5 bases, with 11 bases between them. CDR1 and CDR2 from the germline V gene are SGHRS and YFSETQ. The CDR3 is CASRPGPDNEQFF. CDR3 DNA sequence: TGCGCCAGCAGACCAGGGCCAGACAATGAGCAGTTCTTC.

J is TRBJ2-7 and V is TRBV15; the D gene could be TRBD1 or TRBD2 (5 bases each). Germline CDR1 and CDR2: LNHNV and YYDKDF (reference sequence). The CDR3 contains 18 residues. Deletions cut 0 bases from V and 1 base from J, with 19 bases between. As DNA, the CDR3 is TGTGCCACCAGCAGAGATTCAAGGGGACCGGACATTTCCTACGAGCAGTACTTC. It codes for CATSRDSRGPDISYEQYF. Based on the CDR3 plus reference TRBV15 and TRBJ2-7, the full variable domain is DAMVIQNPRYQVTQFGKPVTLSCSQTLNHNVMYWYQQKSSQAPKLLFHYYDKDFNNEADTPDNFQSRRPNTSFCFLDIRSPGLGDTAMYLCATSRDSRGPDISYEQYFGPGTRLTVT.

In its sample, this clonotype was seen once. A much larger clone differs from this one at a single base, so this may be a read error. J is TRBJ2-7 and V is TRBV7-9; 11 bases are a match to TRBD1. The J segment lost 7 bases and the V segment lost 5 bases, leaving 13 bases of the junction unmatched. Germline values: CDR1 SEHNR, CDR2 FQNEAQ (reference sequence). The CDR3 runs 16 residues. The CDR3 loop reads CASSRTGGGLSNEQYF. Written as DNA, the CDR3 is TGTGCCAGCAGCCGGACAGGGGGCGGGCTAAGCAATGAGCAGTACTTC.

This clonotype was counted many times. CDR3 DNA sequence: TGTGCCAGCACTGAGGAGGGCGGGGGCTACACCTTC. Protein: CASTEEGGGYTF. The V and J genes are TRBV9 and TRBJ1-2; no reliable D call. CDR1 SGDLS and CDR2 YYNGEE come from the germline V gene. This CDR3 is 12 amino acids long. The V end was cut by 6 bases, the J end by 8 bases, with 14 bases between. The variable domain in full, completed from reference TRBV9 and TRBJ1-2, reads DSGVTQTPKHLITATGQRVTLRCSPRSGDLSVYWYQQSLDQGLQFLIQYYNGEERAKGNILERFSAQQFPDLHSELNLSSLELGDSALYFCASTEEGGGYTFGSGTRLTVV.

Many counts were recorded for this clonotype. CDR3 protein: CASSSWASLSPQHF. The CDR3 coding sequence is TGTGCCAGCAGTTCATGGGCGTCCCTTTCGCCCCAGCATTTT. This sequence joins TRBV28 and TRBJ1-5; D gene uncertain. Germline CDR1 reads MDHEN; CDR2 reads SYDVKM. Between the trimmed V and J ends, which lost 4 bases and 9 bases, there was a span of 16 bases. The CDR3 sequence is 14 residues long.

This chain uses TRBV15 with TRBJ1-5; 7 bases agree with TRBD1. The V and J ends lost 1 base and 0 bases, in that order; junction bases with no gene match: 9. The CDR3 loop spans 18 amino acids. The germline V gene has CDR1 LNHNV and CDR2 YYDKDF (reference sequence). This CDR3 reads CATSRARGHPDSNQPQHF. The CDR3 DNA reads as TGTGCCACCAGCAGAGCTAGGGGGCACCCAGATAGCAATCAGCCCCAGCATTTT.

The table lists this clonotype with many counts. The rearrangement joins TRBV18 to TRBJ1-2; D gene ambiguous. The CDR3 runs 12 residues. V lost 4 bases to trimming and J lost 8 bases, with 11 bases between them. In germline, CDR1 is KGHSH, CDR2 LQKENI. The CDR3 DNA sequence: TGTGCCAGCTCACTACGGGCCGGGGGCTACACCTTC. It codes for CASSLRAGGYTF.

This clonotype was counted many times. This chain uses TRBV20-1 with TRBJ2-1; weak D call: TRBD2 (5 bases). The CDR3 totals 11 residues. V was cut by 5 bases and J by 12 bases, with 14 bases left in between. Germline CDR1 DFQATT, CDR2 SNEGSKA (reference sequence). For the CDR3, the DNA is TGCAGTGCTTCTCGTGATGGAGGGCAGTTCTTC. It encodes CSASRDGGQFF.

The chain carries TRBV7-2 and TRBJ1-4; unclear D gene. The V end lost 1 base, the J end lost 7 bases, and 4 bases lay between the germline ends. The CDR3 sequence is 12 residues long. The germline V gene has CDR1 SGHTA and CDR2 FQGNSA. The CDR3 region has the DNA TGTGCCAGCAGCTTAGGCAGTGAAAAACTGTTTTTT. Its translation is CASSLGSEKLFF.

In this sample, this clonotype turned up a few times. The chain carries TRBV7-9 and TRBJ1-2, with 10 bases fitting TRBD1. Unmatched junction bases numbered 4, after V lost 4 bases and J lost 8 bases. The length of the CDR3 is 13 residues. Looked up from germline, CDR1 is SEHNR and CDR2 is FQNEAQ (reference sequence). In nucleotides, the CDR3 is TGTGCCAGCAGCTGGGACAGGGGTGCAGGCTACACCTTC. It specifies CASSWDRGAGYTF.

This clonotype was observed a handful of times. This chain connects TRBV6-1 to TRBJ2-1, with TRBD1 as a possible D gene (6 bases). The CDR3 contains 13 residues. Germline loops: CDR1 MNHNS, CDR2 SASEGT. V was shortened by 5 bases and J by 8 bases, with 13 bases between the two germline ends. The CDR3 spells CASSFTGMDEQFF. DNA of the CDR3: TGTGCCAGCAGTTTTACAGGGATGGATGAGCAGTTCTTC.

This chain connects TRBV14 to TRBJ2-2, with unresolved D. This CDR3 is 15 amino acids long. The V end was cut by 3 bases, the J end by 3 bases, with 11 bases between. Germline values: CDR1 SGHDN, CDR2 FVKESK. The CDR3 is CASSQFGPHTGELFF. CDR3 DNA sequence: TGTGCCAGCAGCCAGTTTGGGCCGCACACCGGGGAGCTGTTTTTT.

This clonotype was found many times. This chain uses TRBV2 with TRBJ2-1, with D possibly TRBD2 on 6 matching bases. The ends were cut back, 3 bases at V and 6 bases at J, with 15 bases in the middle. The CDR3 totals 15 residues. Germline V gene lookup returns CDR1 SNHLY and CDR2 FYNNEI. CDR3 nucleotides: TGTGCCAGCAGTGATTCCGGGACTCAGGGCAATGAGCAGTTCTTC. Amino acids: CASSDSGTQGNEQFF.

This clonotype appeared many times. The CDR3 bases are TGTGCCAGCAGCTTGGGGAGGGAGCTCACCTACGAGCAGTACTTC. As protein: CASSLGRELTYEQYF. The chain employs TRBV7-2 and TRBJ2-7; TRBD2 aligns across 7 bases. The germline V gene encodes CDR1 SGHTA and CDR2 FQGNSA. After removal of 3 bases from V and 2 bases from J, the junction contained 7 bases not matched to a gene. The CDR3 consists of 15 residues.

Many counts were recorded for this clonotype. This sequence joins TRBV7-2 and TRBJ2-7, with 9 bases identical to TRBD1. Germline lookup yields CDR1 SGHTA and CDR2 FQGNSA. The CDR3 runs 15 residues. The ends lost 5 bases at V and 1 base at J; junction bases unmatched: 6. DNA for the CDR3: TGTGCCAGCAGCCTTTCCGGGACAGGGTCCTACGAGCAGTACTTC. Its protein is CASSLSGTGSYEQYF.